This entry lists 3 T cell receptor beta chains sequenced from one sample in a study of T cell repertoires in cytomegalovirus infection. MiXCR was run by TCRdb on the reads, yielding one entry per CDR3 protein. The sample has approximately 490,000 distinct CDR3 sequences, approximately 10% seen once. Material: PBMCs. The source is a human donor in good health (CMV status not recorded). Some clones in this sample may be carry-over from other donors' samples.

In this sample, this clonotype turned up many times. The chain combines TRBV7-2 with TRBJ1-3; TRBD1 might be the D (5 bases). The CDR3 consists of 17 residues. Germline V gene lookup returns CDR1 SGHTA and CDR2 FQGNSA. Trimming took 2 bases from V and 4 from J, leaving 18 bases between them. CDR3: CASSLRAGPGGGNTIYF. The CDR3 DNA reads TGTGCCAGCAGCTTAAGGGCAGGGCCCGGCGGGGGAAACACCATATATTTT.

This clonotype was counted ten times or more. The CDR3 DNA reads TGCGCCAGCAGCCCTGGGGACAGCCTGGCGGGAGGCTACACCTTC. Its protein product is CASSPGDSLAGGYTF. The chain has TRBV4-1 and TRBJ1-2; 7 nucleotides align to TRBD1. V lost 4 bases, J lost 8 bases, and 13 bases stayed unmatched. This CDR3 region has 15 residues. Germline V gives CDR1 MGHRA, CDR2 YSYEKL.

This clonotype occurred many times. The genes are TRBV12-3 or TRBV12-4 and TRBJ2-2; D call uncertain. This CDR3 contains 16 residues. The V end lost 1 base, the J end lost 5 bases, and 14 bases lay between the germline ends. CDR3 in amino acids: CASSLVLGPGTGELFF. The CDR3, as DNA: TGTGCCAGCAGTTTAGTATTAGGACCTGGGACCGGGGAGCTGTTTTTT.